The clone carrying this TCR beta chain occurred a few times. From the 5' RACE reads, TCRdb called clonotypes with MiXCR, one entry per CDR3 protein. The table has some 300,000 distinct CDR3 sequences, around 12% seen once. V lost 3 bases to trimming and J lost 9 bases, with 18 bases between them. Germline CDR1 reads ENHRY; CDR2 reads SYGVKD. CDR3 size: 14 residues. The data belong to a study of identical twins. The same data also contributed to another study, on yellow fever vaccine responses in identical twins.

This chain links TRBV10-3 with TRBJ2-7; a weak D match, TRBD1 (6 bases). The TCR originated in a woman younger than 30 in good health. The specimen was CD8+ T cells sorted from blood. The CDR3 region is CAISEITGSRGQYF. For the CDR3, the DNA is TGTGCCATCAGTGAAATTACAGGGAGCAGGGGGCAGTACTTC.